A selection of T cell receptor beta chains follows, all from one sample in a study of cytomegalovirus exposure and HLA in healthy donors. Here immunoSEQ multiplex PCR was the method, and the copy in TCRdb shows in-frame clones only, minus some. In the table there are under 150,000 clones, 70% to 85% of which are singletons. Sample: PBMCs. Source of these receptors: a boy younger than 18 in good health and CMV-seronegative. Both conserved end residues are part of each CDR3. D genes are given only for firm matches. Size is omitted from some rows. Given values are once, few, many or a class for expanded clones.

>TRBV13|NA|TRBJ2-3|NA
CASSLGRADTQYF
TGTGCCAGCAGCTTAGGCCGAGCAGATACGCAGTATTTT
>TRBV2|NA|TRBJ2-6|NA
CASLGWGDLPSGANVLTF
TGTGCCAGCCTAGGTTGGGGGGACCTTCCCTCTGGGGCCAACGTCCTGACTTTC
>TRBV15|TRBD2|TRBJ2-1|NA
CATSRDGRTSLSSYNEQFF
TGTGCCACCAGCAGAGATGGGAGGACTAGCCTCAGCTCCTACAATGAGCAGTTCTTC
>TRBV19|NA|TRBJ1-1|few
CASSMGGNTEAFF
TGTGCCAGTAGTATGGGGGGGAACACTGAAGCTTTCTTT
>TRBV5-1|NA|TRBJ1-2|NA
CASRLYGTNYGYTF
TGCGCCAGCAGATTATACGGTACTAACTATGGCTACACCTTC
>TRBV13|NA|TRBJ2-7|NA
CASRRGRENEQYF
TGTGCCAGCCGACGGGGGAGAGAGAACGAGCAGTACTTC
>TRBV18|NA|TRBJ2-5|NA
CASSPRGHQLQETQYF
TGTGCCAGCTCACCACGGGGACATCAGCTCCAAGAGACCCAGTACTTC
>TRBV19|NA|TRBJ1-1|NA
CASSPGWTEAFF
TGTGCCAGTAGCCCAGGGTGGACTGAAGCTTTCTTT
>TRBV7-2|TRBD1|TRBJ1-5|once
CASSLAGGGQPQHF
TGTGCCAGCAGCTTAGCAGGGGGCGGGCAGCCCCAGCATTTT
>TRBV9|NA|TRBJ2-3|few
CASSAPMVRSRSTDTQYF
TGTGCCAGCAGCGCCCCTATGGTACGCTCTAGGAGCACAGATACGCAGTATTTT
>TRBV30|NA|TRBJ1-6|NA
CAWETGLNSPLHF
TGTGCCTGGGAAACAGGGTTGAATTCACCCCTCCACTTT